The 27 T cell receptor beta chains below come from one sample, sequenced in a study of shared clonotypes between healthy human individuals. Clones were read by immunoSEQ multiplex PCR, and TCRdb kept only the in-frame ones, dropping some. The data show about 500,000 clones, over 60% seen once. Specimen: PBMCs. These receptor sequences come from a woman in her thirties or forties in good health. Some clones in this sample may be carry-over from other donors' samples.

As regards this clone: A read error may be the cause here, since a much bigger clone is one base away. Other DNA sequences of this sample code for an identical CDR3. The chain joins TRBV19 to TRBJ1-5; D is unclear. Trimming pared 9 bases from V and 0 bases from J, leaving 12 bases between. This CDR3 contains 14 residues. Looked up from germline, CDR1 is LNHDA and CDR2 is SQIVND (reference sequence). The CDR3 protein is CASRAGNSNQPQHF. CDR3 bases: TGTGCCAGCCGTGCAGGAAATAGCAATCAGCCCCAGCATTTT.

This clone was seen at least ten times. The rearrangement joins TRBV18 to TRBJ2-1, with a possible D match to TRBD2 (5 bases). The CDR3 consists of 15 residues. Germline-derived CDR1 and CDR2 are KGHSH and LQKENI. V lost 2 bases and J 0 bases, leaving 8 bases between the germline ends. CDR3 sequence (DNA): TGTGCCAGCTCACCAACTAGGAGCTCCTACAATGAGCAGTTCTTC. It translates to CASSPTRSSYNEQFF.

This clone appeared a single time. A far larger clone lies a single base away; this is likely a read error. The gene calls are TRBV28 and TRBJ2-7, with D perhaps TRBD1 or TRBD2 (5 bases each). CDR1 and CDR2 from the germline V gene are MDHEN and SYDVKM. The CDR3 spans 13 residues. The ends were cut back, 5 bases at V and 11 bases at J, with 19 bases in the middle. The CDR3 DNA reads TGTGCCAGCAGTATCTCCCTGGGACCGGAGGAGTACTTC. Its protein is CASSISLGPEEYF.

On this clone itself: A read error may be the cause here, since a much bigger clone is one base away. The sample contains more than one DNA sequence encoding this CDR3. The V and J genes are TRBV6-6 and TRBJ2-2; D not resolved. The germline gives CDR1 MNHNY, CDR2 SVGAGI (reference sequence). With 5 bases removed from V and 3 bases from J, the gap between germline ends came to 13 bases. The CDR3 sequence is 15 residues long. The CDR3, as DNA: TGTGCCAGCAGTCAAACCTCCCCCGACACCGGGGAGCTGTTTTTT. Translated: CASSQTSPDTGELFF.

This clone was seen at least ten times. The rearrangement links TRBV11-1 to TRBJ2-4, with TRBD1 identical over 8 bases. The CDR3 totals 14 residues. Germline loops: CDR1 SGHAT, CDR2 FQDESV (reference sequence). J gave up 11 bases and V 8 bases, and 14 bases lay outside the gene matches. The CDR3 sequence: CASGQSRGHGVQYF. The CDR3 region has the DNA TGTGCCAGCGGGCAGAGCAGGGGGCACGGGGTTCAGTACTTC.

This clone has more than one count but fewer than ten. In DNA, the CDR3 is TGTGCCAGCAGTCCCTACAGGGACACTGAAGCTTTCTTT. Its protein is CASSPYRDTEAFF. The chain is built from TRBV16 and TRBJ1-1; D is possibly TRBD1 (6 bases). CDR3 length: 13 amino acids. Germline V gene data show CDR1 as KGHSY and CDR2 as FQNENV. V lost 6 bases, J lost 3 bases, and 11 bases lay in between.

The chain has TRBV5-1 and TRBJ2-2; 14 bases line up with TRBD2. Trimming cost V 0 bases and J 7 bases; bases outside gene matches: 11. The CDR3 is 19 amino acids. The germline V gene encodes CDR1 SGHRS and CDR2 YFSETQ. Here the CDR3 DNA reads TGCGCCAGCAGCTTGGCCTCAGGGACTAGCGGGAGCTATAACGGGGAGCTGTTTTTT. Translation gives CASSLASGTSGSYNGELFF.

This CDR3 reads CASGLNLGGSNEQFF. DNA of the CDR3: TGTGCTAGTGGTTTGAACCTCGGGGGTTCTAATGAGCAGTTCTTC. The chain uses TRBV12-5 and TRBJ2-1; D possibly corresponds to TRBD2 (6 bases). V lost 2 bases, J lost 7 bases, and 15 bases lay in between. This CDR3 comprises 15 residues. Per germline, CDR1 LGHNT and CDR2 FRNRAP.

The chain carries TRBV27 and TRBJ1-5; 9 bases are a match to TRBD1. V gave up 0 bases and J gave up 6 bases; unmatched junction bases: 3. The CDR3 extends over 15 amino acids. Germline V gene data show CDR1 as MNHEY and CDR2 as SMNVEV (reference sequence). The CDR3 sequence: CASSLSPDRGQPQHF. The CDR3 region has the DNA TGTGCCAGCAGTTTATCCCCGGACAGGGGTCAGCCCCAGCATTTT.

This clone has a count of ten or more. The CDR3: CASAQGGPVPTDTQYF. CDR3 in DNA: TGTGCCAGCGCGCAAGGAGGGCCCGTTCCAACAGATACGCAGTATTTT. This chain joins TRBV7-9 and TRBJ2-3; D is possibly TRBD2 (6 bases). Germline V gene data show CDR1 as SEHNR and CDR2 as FQNEAQ (reference sequence). V dropped 8 bases and J dropped 3 bases, with 21 bases sitting between them. The CDR3 spans 16 residues.

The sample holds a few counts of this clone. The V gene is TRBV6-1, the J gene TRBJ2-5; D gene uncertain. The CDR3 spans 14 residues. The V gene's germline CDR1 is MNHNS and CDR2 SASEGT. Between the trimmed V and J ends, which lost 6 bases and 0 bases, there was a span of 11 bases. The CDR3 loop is CASSMSGNQETQYF. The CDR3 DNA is TGTGCCAGCAGCATGTCGGGCAACCAAGAGACCCAGTACTTC.

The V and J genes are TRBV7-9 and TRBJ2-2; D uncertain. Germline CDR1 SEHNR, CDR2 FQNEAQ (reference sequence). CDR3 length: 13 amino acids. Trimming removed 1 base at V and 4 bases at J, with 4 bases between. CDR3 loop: CASSLGSTGELFF. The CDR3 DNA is TGTGCCAGCAGCTTAGGTTCCACCGGGGAGCTGTTTTTT. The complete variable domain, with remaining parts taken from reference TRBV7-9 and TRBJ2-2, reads DTGVSQNPRHKITKRGQNVTFRCDPISEHNRLYWYRQTLGQGPEFLTYFQNEAQLEKSRLLSDRFSAERPKGSFSTLEIQRTEQGDSAMYLCASSLGSTGELFFGEGSRLTVL.

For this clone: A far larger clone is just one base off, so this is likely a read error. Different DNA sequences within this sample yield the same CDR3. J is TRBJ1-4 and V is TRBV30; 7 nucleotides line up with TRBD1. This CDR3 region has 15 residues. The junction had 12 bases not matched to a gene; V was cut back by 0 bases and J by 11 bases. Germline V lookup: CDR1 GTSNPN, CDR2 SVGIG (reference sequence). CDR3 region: CAWSVRAGGFEKLFF. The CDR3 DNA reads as TGTGCCTGGAGTGTTCGGGCAGGGGGTTTTGAGAAACTGTTTTTT. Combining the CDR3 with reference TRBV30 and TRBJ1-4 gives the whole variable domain SQTIHQWPATLVQPVGSPLSLECTVEGTSNPNLYWYRQAAGRGLQLLFYSVGIGQISSEVPQNLSASRPQDRQFILSSKKLLLSDSGFYLCAWSVRAGGFEKLFFGSGTQLSVL.

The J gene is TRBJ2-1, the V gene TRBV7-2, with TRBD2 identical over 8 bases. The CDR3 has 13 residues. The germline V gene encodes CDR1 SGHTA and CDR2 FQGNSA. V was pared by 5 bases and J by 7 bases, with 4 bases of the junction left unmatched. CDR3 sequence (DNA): TGTGCCAGCAGCACCGGGAGGGAAAATGAGCAGTTCTTC. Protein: CASSTGRENEQFF.

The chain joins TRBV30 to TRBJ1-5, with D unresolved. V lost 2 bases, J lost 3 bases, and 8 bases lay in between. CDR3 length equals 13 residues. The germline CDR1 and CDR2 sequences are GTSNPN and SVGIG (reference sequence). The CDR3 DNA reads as TGTGCCTGGAGTCCGGAGGCCAATCAGCCCCAGCATTTT. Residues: CAWSPEANQPQHF.

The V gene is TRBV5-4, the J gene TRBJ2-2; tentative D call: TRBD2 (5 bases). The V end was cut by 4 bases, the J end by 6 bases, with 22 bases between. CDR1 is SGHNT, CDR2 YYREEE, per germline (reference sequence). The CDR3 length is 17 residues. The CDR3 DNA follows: TGTGCCAGCAGCCCCCCGGGCCTAGCCGATGGGGCCGGGGAGCTGTTTTTT. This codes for CASSPPGLADGAGELFF.

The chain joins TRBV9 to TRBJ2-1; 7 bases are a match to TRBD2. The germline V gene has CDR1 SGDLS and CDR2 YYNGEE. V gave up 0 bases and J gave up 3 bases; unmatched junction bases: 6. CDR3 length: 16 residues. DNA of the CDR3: TGTGCCAGCAGCGTAGATGCGGGAGAGCACTACAATGAGCAGTTCTTC. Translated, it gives CASSVDAGEHYNEQFF.

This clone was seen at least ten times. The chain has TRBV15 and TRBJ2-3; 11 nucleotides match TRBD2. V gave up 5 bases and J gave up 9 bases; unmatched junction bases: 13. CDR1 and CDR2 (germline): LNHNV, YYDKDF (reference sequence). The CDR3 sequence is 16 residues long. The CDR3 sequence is CATSPGTSGLRGTQYF. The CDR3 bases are TGTGCCACCAGCCCCGGGACTAGCGGTCTTAGGGGAACGCAGTATTTT.

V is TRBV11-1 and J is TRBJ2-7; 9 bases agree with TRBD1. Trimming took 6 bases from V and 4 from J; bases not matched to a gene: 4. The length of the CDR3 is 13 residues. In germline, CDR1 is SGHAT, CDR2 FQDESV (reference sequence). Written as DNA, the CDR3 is TGTGCCAGCAGTCCCGGGACAGGGTACGAGCAGTACTTC. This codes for CASSPGTGYEQYF.

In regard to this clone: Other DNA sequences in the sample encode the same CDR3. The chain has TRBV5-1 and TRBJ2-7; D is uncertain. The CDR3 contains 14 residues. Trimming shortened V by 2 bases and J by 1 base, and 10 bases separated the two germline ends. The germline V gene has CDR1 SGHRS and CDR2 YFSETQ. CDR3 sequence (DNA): TGCGCCAGCAGCTTTAGTCACGGTTCCTACGAGCAGTACTTC. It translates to CASSFSHGSYEQYF.

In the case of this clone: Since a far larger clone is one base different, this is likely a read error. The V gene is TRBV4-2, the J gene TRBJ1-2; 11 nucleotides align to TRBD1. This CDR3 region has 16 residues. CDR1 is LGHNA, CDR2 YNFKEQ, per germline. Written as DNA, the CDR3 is TGTGCCAGCAGCCAAGATGGGACAGGGGGTACGTATGGCTGCACCTTC. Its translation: CASSQDGTGGTYGCTF.

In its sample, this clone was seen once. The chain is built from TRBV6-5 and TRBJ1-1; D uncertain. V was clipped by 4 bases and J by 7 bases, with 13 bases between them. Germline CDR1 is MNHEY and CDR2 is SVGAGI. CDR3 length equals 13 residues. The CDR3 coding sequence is TGTGCCAGCAGTTCCAGAGGAGGTGGTGAAGCTTTCTTT. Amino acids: CASSSRGGGEAFF.

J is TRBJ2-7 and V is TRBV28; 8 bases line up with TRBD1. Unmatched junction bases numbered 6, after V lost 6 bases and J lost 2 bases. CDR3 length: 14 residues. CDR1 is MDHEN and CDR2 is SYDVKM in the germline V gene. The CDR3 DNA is TGTGCCAGCAGATCGGGACAGGACCCCTACGAGCAGTACTTC. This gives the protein CASRSGQDPYEQYF.

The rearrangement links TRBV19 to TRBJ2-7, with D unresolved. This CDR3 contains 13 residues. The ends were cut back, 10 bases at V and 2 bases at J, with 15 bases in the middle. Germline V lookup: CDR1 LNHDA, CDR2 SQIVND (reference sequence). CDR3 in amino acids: CATKDRVTYEQYF. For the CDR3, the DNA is TGTGCCACCAAGGACCGGGTGACCTACGAGCAGTACTTC.

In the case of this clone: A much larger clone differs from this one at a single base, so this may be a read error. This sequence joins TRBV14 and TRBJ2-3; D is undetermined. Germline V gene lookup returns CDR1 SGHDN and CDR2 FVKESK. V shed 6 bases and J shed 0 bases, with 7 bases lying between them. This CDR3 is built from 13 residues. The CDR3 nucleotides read TGTGCCAGCAGGCGTACTAGCACAGATACGCAGTATTTT. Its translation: CASRRTSTDTQYF.

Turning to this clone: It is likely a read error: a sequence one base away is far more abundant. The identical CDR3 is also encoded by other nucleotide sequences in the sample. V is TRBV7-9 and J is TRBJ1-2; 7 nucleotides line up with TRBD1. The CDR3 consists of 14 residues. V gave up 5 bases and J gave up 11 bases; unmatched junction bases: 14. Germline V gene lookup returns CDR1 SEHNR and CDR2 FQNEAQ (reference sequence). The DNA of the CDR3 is TGTGCCAGCAGCCGAACAGGGGAAGGATTTGGTTACACCTTC. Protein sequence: CASSRTGEGFGYTF. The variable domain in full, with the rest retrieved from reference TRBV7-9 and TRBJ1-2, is DTGVSQNPRHKITKRGQNVTFRCDPISEHNRLYWYRQTLGQGPEFLTYFQNEAQLEKSRLLSDRFSAERPKGSFSTLEIQRTEQGDSAMYLCASSRTGEGFGYTFGSGTRLTVV.

The CDR3 DNA follows: TGTGCCAGCAGCTTAGCGACGACAGGGGAGGTCGATGAGCAGTTCTTC. Protein product: CASSLATTGEVDEQFF. This sequence joins TRBV11-1 and TRBJ2-1; 8 positions agree with TRBD1. Germline-derived CDR1 and CDR2 are SGHAT and FQDESV (reference sequence). The V and J ends lost 0 bases and 8 bases, in that order; junction bases with no gene match: 9. The CDR3 length is 16 residues.